These T cell receptor beta chains were read from a single sample in a study of OX40 agonist ivuxolimab in advanced cancers. Sequencing used immunoSEQ multiplex PCR; TCRdb keeps in-frame clones, though not all of them. The sample lists under 70,000 clones, over 75% occurring once. The material was CD4+ or CD8+ T cells sorted from blood, obtained in a trial of the OX40 agonist ivuxolimab. Every receptor here comes from an adult with an advanced solid tumor such as melanoma, head and neck, liver or kidney cancer. The CDR3 runs from the conserved cysteine through the conserved F or W. The D gene is left open where the match is weak. Only some rows state a clone size, as once, few, many or a class for expanded clones.

v_call	j_call	clone_size	d_call	cdr3_aa	cdr3_nt
TRBV9	TRBJ1-1	NA	TRBD1	CASSPDPWTGIGDEAFF	TGTGCCAGCAGCCCCGACCCCTGGACAGGAATCGGCGATGAAGCTTTCTTT
TRBV4-2	TRBJ2-2	few	TRBD2	CASSQDSLLAKNTGELFF	TGTGCCAGCAGCCAAGACTCGCTACTAGCGAAGAACACCGGGGAGCTGTTTTTT
TRBV13	TRBJ1-4	NA	TRBD1	CASSFYIGDREEKLFF	TGTGCCAGCAGCTTTTACATAGGGGACAGGGAGGAAAAACTGTTTTTT
TRBV5-6	TRBJ1-4	NA	NA	CASSLENHEKLFF	TGTGCCAGCAGCTTGGAAAACCATGAAAAACTGTTTTTT
TRBV28	TRBJ2-6	NA	NA	CASSLSPGANVLTF	TGTGCCAGCAGTTTATCCCCTGGGGCCAACGTCCTGACTTTC
TRBV7-7	TRBJ2-7	once	TRBD1	CASSPGTESYEQYF	TGTGCTAGCAGCCCCGGGACAGAATCTTACGAGCAGTACTTC
TRBV4-1	TRBJ1-2	NA	TRBD1	CASSQGTGGSSYGYTF	TGCGCCAGCAGCCAAGGGACAGGGGGTTCAAGCTATGGCTACACCTTC
TRBV5-5	TRBJ1-5	NA	NA	CASSLTPSSNQPQHF	TGTGCCAGCAGCTTGACCCCTAGCAGCAATCAGCCCCAGCATTTT
TRBV9	TRBJ2-1	NA	TRBD2	CASSDKLAGVWHEQFF	TGTGCCAGCAGCGACAAACTAGCGGGAGTTTGGCATGAGCAGTTCTTC
TRBV19	TRBJ2-7	once	NA	CASSDSYEQYF	TGTGCCAGTAGTGACAGCTACGAGCAGTACTTC
TRBV5-6	TRBJ2-1	once	TRBD2	CASSLNSYVTSFPHEQFF	TGTGCCAGCAGCTTGAATAGCTACGTGACTAGCTTTCCTCATGAGCAGTTCTTC
TRBV29-1	TRBJ1-1	NA	TRBD1	CSVWTGANTEAFF	TGCAGCGTTTGGACAGGGGCCAACACTGAAGCTTTCTTT
TRBV6-5	TRBJ1-1	NA	NA	CASSSRMNTEAFF	TGTGCCAGCAGTTCCAGGATGAACACTGAAGCTTTCTTT
TRBV28	TRBJ2-5	NA	TRBD1	CAVTGPGETQYF	TGTGCCGTGACAGGGCCCGGAGAGACCCAGTACTTC
TRBV4-2	TRBJ2-7	NA	TRBD1	CASSQAPGQGSYEQYF	TGTGCCAGCAGCCAAGCACCGGGACAGGGTTCCTACGAGCAGTACTTC
TRBV9	TRBJ2-3	NA	NA	CASSVGELGDTDTQYF	TGTGCCAGCAGCGTAGGGGAGCTCGGGGACACAGATACGCAGTATTTT
TRBV14	TRBJ1-1	NA	NA	CASSLGVEAFF	TGTGCCAGCAGCCTGGGAGTTGAAGCTTTCTTT
TRBV6-5	TRBJ2-1	NA	TRBD2	CASRVAGIDEQFF	TGTGCCAGCCGAGTAGCGGGGATTGATGAGCAGTTCTTC
TRBV7-6	TRBJ2-1	NA	TRBD2	CASSRGGLVNEQFF	TGTGCCAGCAGCCGGGGGGGCCTGGTCAATGAGCAGTTCTTC
TRBV28	TRBJ2-3	NA	NA	CASSWDLDTQYF	TGTGCCAGCAGCTGGGACTTAGATACGCAGTATTTT
TRBV30	TRBJ1-1	NA	TRBD1	CAWRQGVGTEAFF	TGTGCCTGGCGACAGGGGGTGGGAACTGAAGCTTTCTTT
TRBV7-8	TRBJ2-7	NA	TRBD1	CASSLLTGAHEQYF	TGTGCCAGCAGCTTACTGACAGGGGCTCACGAGCAGTACTTC
TRBV6-5	TRBJ2-1	few	NA	CASSRRPDSSNEQFF	TGTGCCAGCAGCCGCCGCCCGGACAGTTCCAATGAGCAGTTCTTC
TRBV29-1	TRBJ1-2	NA	NA	CSVEGRGGYTF	TGCAGCGTTGAAGGCAGGGGTGGCTACACCTTC
TRBV16	TRBJ1-1	NA	NA	CASSTGTMNTEAFF	TGTGCCAGCAGCACCGGGACAATGAACACTGAAGCTTTCTTT
TRBV7-9	TRBJ2-7	NA	NA	CASRGEAVGAYEQYF	TGTGCCAGCAGGGGTGAGGCCGTGGGGGCCTACGAGCAGTACTTC
TRBV25-1	TRBJ1-1	once	NA	CASSTAGSTEAFF	TGTGCCAGCTCCACCGCTGGGAGCACTGAAGCTTTCTTT
TRBV19	TRBJ2-4	NA	TRBD1	CASSIERGTGQYGAKNIQYF	TGTGCCAGTAGTATAGAACGTGGGACAGGGCAGTATGGAGCCAAAAACATTCAGTACTTC
TRBV7-9	TRBJ2-7	NA	TRBD1	CASSLTGRSYEQYF	TGTGCCAGCAGCTTGACAGGGAGAAGCTACGAGCAGTACTTC
TRBV29-1	TRBJ2-3	NA	NA	CSVEFGGSTDTQYF	TGCAGCGTTGAATTTGGCGGTAGCACAGATACGCAGTATTTT
TRBV14	TRBJ2-7	NA	NA	CASSLQVSWSEQYF	TGTGCCAGCAGCCTCCAGGTTTCTTGGAGCGAGCAGTACTTC
TRBV19	TRBJ1-2	once	NA	CASSPGLTYGYTF	TGTGCCAGTAGTCCTGGACTAACGTATGGCTACACCTTC
TRBV6-5	TRBJ1-1	NA	NA	CASSYSKVTEAFF	TGTGCCAGCAGTTACTCGAAGGTCACTGAAGCTTTCTTT
TRBV29-1	TRBJ1-2	NA	TRBD1	CSATPPDRGRGGYTF	TGCAGCGCCACCCCCCCCGACAGGGGGCGTGGTGGCTACACCTTC
TRBV7-9	TRBJ1-5	NA	NA	CASSPGKGGNQPQHF	TGTGCCAGCAGCCCAGGAAAGGGGGGCAATCAGCCCCAGCATTTT
TRBV19	TRBJ1-5	NA	NA	CASSTGRYSNQPQHF	TGTGCCAGTAGTACCGGACGGTATAGCAATCAGCCCCAGCATTTT
TRBV10-3	TRBJ1-5	NA	NA	CATKGGYSNQPQHF	TGTGCCACCAAGGGAGGTTATAGCAATCAGCCCCAGCATTTT
TRBV27	TRBJ2-1	NA	NA	CASSLRQGPYNEQFF	TGTGCCAGCAGTTTAAGGCAGGGCCCCTACAATGAGCAGTTCTTC
TRBV5-6	TRBJ2-1	NA	NA	CASSSNDEQFF	TGTGCCAGCAGCTCCAATGATGAGCAGTTCTTC
TRBV27	TRBJ2-2	NA	NA	CASSFQNSNTGELFF	TGTGCCAGCAGTTTCCAGAATTCGAACACCGGGGAGCTGTTCTTT
TRBV9	TRBJ2-2	NA	NA	CASSDDTQGSTGELFF	TGTGCCAGCAGCGACGACACCCAGGGGAGCACCGGGGAGCTGTTTTTT
TRBV4-3	TRBJ2-3	NA	TRBD2	CASSQDSAGGPRSTQYF	TGCGCCAGCAGCCAAGATTCAGCGGGAGGGCCTCGGAGCACGCAGTATTTT
TRBV7-2	TRBJ2-1	NA	NA	CASSSEVRPYNEQFF	TGTGCCAGCAGCTCAGAGGTGAGGCCGTACAATGAGCAGTTCTTC
TRBV7-9	TRBJ1-1	NA	NA	CASSRLIGTTGEAFF	TGTGCCAGCAGCCGACTCATCGGGACAACAGGGGAAGCTTTCTTT
TRBV7-9	TRBJ1-1	NA	NA	CASSLAAGYTEAFF	TGTGCCAGCAGCTTAGCGGCCGGATACACTGAAGCTTTCTTT
TRBV5-5	TRBJ2-5	NA	TRBD2	CASSSGLAGPWFETQYF	TGTGCCAGCAGTTCGGGACTAGCGGGGCCATGGTTCGAGACCCAGTACTTC
TRBV28	TRBJ1-5	NA	NA	CASSFRVRGQPQHF	TGTGCCAGCAGTTTCAGGGTCCGTGGGCAGCCCCAGCATTTT
TRBV2	TRBJ2-1	NA	NA	CASSGGPTSEQFF	TGTGCCAGCAGTGGGGGTCCGACTAGTGAGCAGTTCTTC
TRBV15	TRBJ1-4	NA	TRBD1	CATSRTGRGEKLFF	TGTGCCACCAGCAGGACAGGGAGAGGTGAAAAACTGTTTTTT
TRBV9	TRBJ2-1	NA	TRBD1	CASSGTGTGAEQFF	TGTGCCAGCAGCGGCACCGGGACAGGGGCTGAGCAGTTCTTC
TRBV5-8	TRBJ1-2	NA	TRBD1	CASSLGQVNYGYTF	TGTGCCAGCAGCCTCGGACAGGTTAACTATGGCTACACCTTC